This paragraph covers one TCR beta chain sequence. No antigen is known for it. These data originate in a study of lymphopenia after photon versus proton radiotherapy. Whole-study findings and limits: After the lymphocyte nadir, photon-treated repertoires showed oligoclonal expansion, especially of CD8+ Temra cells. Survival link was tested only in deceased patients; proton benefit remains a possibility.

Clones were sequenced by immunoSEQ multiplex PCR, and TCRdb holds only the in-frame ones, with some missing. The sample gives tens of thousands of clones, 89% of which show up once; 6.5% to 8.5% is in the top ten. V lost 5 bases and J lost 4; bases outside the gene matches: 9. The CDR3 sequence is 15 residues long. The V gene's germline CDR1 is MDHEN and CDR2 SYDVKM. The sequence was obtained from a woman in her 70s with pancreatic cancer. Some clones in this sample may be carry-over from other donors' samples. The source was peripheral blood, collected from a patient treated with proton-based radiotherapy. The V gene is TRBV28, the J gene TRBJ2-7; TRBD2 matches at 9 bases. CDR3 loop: CASSPMTSGLYEQYF. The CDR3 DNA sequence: TGTGCCAGCAGTCCAATGACTAGCGGCTTATACGAGCAGTACTTC.